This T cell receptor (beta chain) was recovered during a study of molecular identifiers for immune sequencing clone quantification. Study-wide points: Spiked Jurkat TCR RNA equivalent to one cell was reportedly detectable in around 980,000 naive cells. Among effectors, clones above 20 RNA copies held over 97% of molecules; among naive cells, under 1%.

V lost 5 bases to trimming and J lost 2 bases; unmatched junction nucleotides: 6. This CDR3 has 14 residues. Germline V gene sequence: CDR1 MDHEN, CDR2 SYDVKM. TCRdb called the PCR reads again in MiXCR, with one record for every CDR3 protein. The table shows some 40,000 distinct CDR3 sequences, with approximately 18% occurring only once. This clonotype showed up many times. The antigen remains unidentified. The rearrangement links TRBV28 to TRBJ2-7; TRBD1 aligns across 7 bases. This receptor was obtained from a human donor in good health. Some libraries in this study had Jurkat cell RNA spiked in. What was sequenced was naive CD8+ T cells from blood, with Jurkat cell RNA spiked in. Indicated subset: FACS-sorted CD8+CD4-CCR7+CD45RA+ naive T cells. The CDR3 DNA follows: TGTGCCAGCAGTACCGGGACAGAGGCCTACGAGCAGTACTTC. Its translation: CASSTGTEAYEQYF.